This T cell receptor (beta chain) was documented in a study of T cells expressing NK-cell markers (dated by TCRdb to about 2020). Context from the whole study: In sorted CD3+CD56+NKG2C+, CD3+CD56+NKG2C- and CD3+CD56-NKG2C+ T-cell subsets from roughly 8 donors, TCR beta-chain repertoires were profiled. Among the eight sequenced donors, only one was HCMV-seronegative, while the other seven were HCMV-seropositive. All eight donors whose samples were sequenced were randomly selected healthy volunteers, three of them men and five women. Illumina HiSeq 2000/2500, MiSeq or NextSeq was used to sequence libraries as 2 x 150 bp reads. General study outcomes and caveats: Whether the expanded NKG2C-expressing T cell clones were specific for HCMV antigens remained unclear. In six donors, the dominant CD3+CD56+NKG2C+ clonotypes were found to rank among the top 10 CD8+ clonotypes and to make up about 1.0-8% of CD8+ T cells. Those dominant clonotypes were again the most abundant among CD3+CD56-NKG2C+ cells in a handful of donors, at about 28.3-60.1%.

The CDR3, from cysteine to phenylalanine, totals 13 residues. No nucleotide data were recorded. Taken from the germline V gene (reference sequence), the CDR1 and CDR2 loops are MNHEY and SMNVEV. The data were produced on an Illumina HiSeq 2000. The TCR beta cDNA libraries were made using 5'RACE template switching, a step that added both a universal primer site and unique molecular identifiers. Priming for cDNA synthesis came from the TCR beta constant segment, and two successive PCR amplification steps followed. In the paper's pipeline: MIGEC handled demultiplexing of the reads and grouping by UMI, while MiTCR was used to assemble and quantify clonotypes. To exclude erroneous sequences, only TCR cDNA sequences supported by at least two reads were retained. Downstream repertoire analysis used the tcR package, and clonotypes were matched across fractions by CDR3 nucleotide sequence plus V segment. VDJmatch was used to annotate antigen specificity against VDJdb, with one amino acid substitution in CDR3 allowed. TCRdb reprocessed the reads and provides one entry for every CDR3 protein sequence; no DNA is given. TCRdb's processing, not the authors', yielded these V and J calls. This sample's records show some 150,000 distinct CDR3 sequences. The top ten hold around 35% of the sample.

To determine HCMV serostatus, a commercial ELISA kit was used to detect HCMV-specific IgG in serum. Ficoll density gradient centrifugation was used to isolate peripheral blood mononuclear cells from blood. Points on this clonotype: This receptor's antigen is unknown.

The rearranged segments are TRBV27 and TRBJ2-1; TCRdb's D call, TRBD2, is unchecked because there is no DNA. Specimen: blood T cells: a sorted CD56 or NKG2C T cell subset, CD4+ or CD8+ T cells, or bulk PBMC T cells (not recorded which). The clonotype originates from a woman between 50 and 59 years old in good health. Donor details come from another sample of the same person, matched by shared clones. The CDR3 corresponds to CASSILAATEQFF.